This T cell receptor (beta chain) is drawn from a study of T cell responses to AZD1222 COVID-19 vaccine. Study outcomes and limitations: Clonal diversity was possibly underestimated, and white British individuals and females predominated among donors.

As regards this clone: Its antigen is as yet unknown.

Profiling relied on immunoSEQ multiplex PCR, and the TCRdb table lists in-frame clones only, not all of them. The sample holds about 50,000 clones, over 60% seen once. Unmatched junction bases numbered 16, after V lost 4 bases and J lost 7 bases. Germline CDR1 and CDR2: MNHNS and SASEGT. The CDR3 has 18 residues. This sequence was found in an adult in good health. Sequenced material: peripheral blood, taken on day 0 of AZD1222 vaccination. This chain links TRBV6-1 with TRBJ2-2, with TRBD2 identical over 9 bases. This chain's CDR3 is CASSARGTSSGVGGELFF. DNA for the CDR3: TGTGCCAGCAGTGCCAGAGGGACCTCTAGCGGGGTTGGCGGGGAGCTGTTTTTT.